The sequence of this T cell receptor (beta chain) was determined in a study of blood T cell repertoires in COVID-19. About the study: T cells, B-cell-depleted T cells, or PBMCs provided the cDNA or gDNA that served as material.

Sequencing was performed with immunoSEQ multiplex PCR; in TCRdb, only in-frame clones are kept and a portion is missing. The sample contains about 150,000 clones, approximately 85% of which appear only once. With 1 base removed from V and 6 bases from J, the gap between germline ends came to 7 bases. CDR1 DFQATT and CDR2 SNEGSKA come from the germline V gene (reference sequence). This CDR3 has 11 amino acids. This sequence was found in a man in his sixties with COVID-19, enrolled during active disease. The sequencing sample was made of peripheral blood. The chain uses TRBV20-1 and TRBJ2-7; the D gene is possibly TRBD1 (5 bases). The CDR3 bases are TGCAGTGCTAGAGGCACAGGCGAGCAGTACTTC. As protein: CSARGTGEQYF.